This is a list of T cell receptor beta chains from one sample in a study of blood T cell repertoires in COVID-19. The repertoire was sequenced with immunoSEQ multiplex PCR; TCRdb's copy has only in-frame clones and lacks some. In the table there are under 130,000 clones, roughly 85% of which are singletons. Input material: peripheral blood. These receptor sequences come from a human donor in a cohort sampled during active COVID-19. Each CDR3 is given with its conserved first and last residue. A D gene is named only where the DNA matches it firmly. Size tells how often a clone was seen (once, few, many) or the class of an expanded clone, and some rows leave it out.

J: TRBJ2-3; size: once; V: TRBV3-1/TRBV3-2; D: -; DNA: TGTGCCAGCAGCCAAGAAAGAGGGTTCACAGATACGCAGTATTTT; CDR3: CASSQERGFTDTQYF
J: TRBJ2-7; size: -; V: TRBV2; D: -; DNA: TGTGCCAGCAGTGAAGTCGGGAGCGTCCCCTACGAGCAGTACTTC; CDR3: CASSEVGSVPYEQYF
J: TRBJ2-5; size: -; V: TRBV5-1; D: TRBD1; DNA: TGCGCCAGCAGCTTAACCACCGGGACAGGGGTCGAAGAGACCCAGTACTTC; CDR3: CASSLTTGTGVEETQYF
J: TRBJ2-7; size: -; V: TRBV19; D: -; DNA: TGTGCCAGTAGTATAGATCTGGTCGGCTACGAGCAGTACTTC; CDR3: CASSIDLVGYEQYF
J: TRBJ2-1; size: -; V: TRBV9; D: TRBD1; DNA: TGTGCCAGCAGCGCAACAGGGGGGATTGAGTTCTTC; CDR3: CASSATGGIEFF
J: TRBJ1-3; size: -; V: TRBV5-5; D: -; DNA: TGTGCCAGCAGCTTTTTCCGATTGACAGCCCAATCTGGAAACACCATATATTTT; CDR3: CASSFFRLTAQSGNTIYF
J: TRBJ2-3; size: -; V: TRBV3-1/TRBV3-2; D: TRBD2; DNA: TGTGCCAGCAGCCAAGGTACTAGCGGGGTAGACGATACGCAGTATTTT; CDR3: CASSQGTSGVDDTQYF
J: TRBJ1-5; size: -; V: TRBV30; D: TRBD1; DNA: TGTGCCTGGAGTAGAAGACAGGGAGATGGGGGCAATCAGCCCCAGCATTTT; CDR3: CAWSRRQGDGGNQPQHF
J: TRBJ1-4; size: once; V: TRBV24-1; D: -; DNA: TGTGCCACCAGTGACTCCCGGGGGGCAGCGGAAAAACTGTTTTTT; CDR3: CATSDSRGAAEKLFF
J: TRBJ2-3; size: -; V: TRBV19; D: -; DNA: TGTGCCAGTAAAGTAGGGGCGTCAGATACGCAGTATTTT; CDR3: CASKVGASDTQYF
J: TRBJ1-5; size: -; V: TRBV30; D: TRBD1; DNA: TGTGCCACATCGACAGGGTGGAATCAGCCCCAGCATTTT; CDR3: CATSTGWNQPQHF
J: TRBJ2-6; size: -; V: TRBV28; D: TRBD1; DNA: TGTGCCAGCAGACCTAGGGGGCGAGGGGCCAACGTCCTGACTTTC; CDR3: CASRPRGRGANVLTF
J: TRBJ2-7; size: -; V: TRBV7-8; D: -; DNA: TGTGCCAGCAGCCAACGTCTGGACTCTCCCGAGCAGTACTTC; CDR3: CASSQRLDSPEQYF
J: TRBJ1-2; size: -; V: TRBV2; D: -; DNA: TGTGCCACCGCGGACGGGACTTTATATGGCTACACCTTC; CDR3: CATADGTLYGYTF
J: TRBJ2-1; size: -; V: TRBV5-1; D: -; DNA: TGCGCCAGCAGCCCAGGGGACTACAATGAGCAGTTCTTC; CDR3: CASSPGDYNEQFF
J: TRBJ2-3; size: -; V: TRBV18; D: -; DNA: TGTGCCAGCTCGCGTAGTTCAGATACGCAGTATTTT; CDR3: CASSRSSDTQYF
J: TRBJ2-1; size: -; V: TRBV7-2; D: -; DNA: TGTGCCAGCAGCTTAGCGGCGGGTCCTCGGGCCAATGAGCAGTTCTTC; CDR3: CASSLAAGPRANEQFF
J: TRBJ1-4; size: -; V: TRBV9; D: TRBD1; DNA: TGTGCCAGCAGCGTACCGGACAGGACAAATGAAAAACTGTTTTTT; CDR3: CASSVPDRTNEKLFF
J: TRBJ2-7; size: -; V: TRBV11-2; D: TRBD1; DNA: TGTGCCAGCAGGCAGGGGGCCGAGCAGTACTTC; CDR3: CASRQGAEQYF
J: TRBJ1-1; size: -; V: TRBV7-9; D: -; DNA: TGTGCCAGCAGCTTGGGGGGGCGGATCGAAGCTTTCTTT; CDR3: CASSLGGRIEAFF
J: TRBJ2-7; size: -; V: TRBV7-2; D: TRBD1; DNA: TGTGCCAGCAGCCAGGGGGCCAGGGGTGTCACCTACGAGCAGTACTTC; CDR3: CASSQGARGVTYEQYF
J: TRBJ1-6; size: -; V: TRBV18; D: TRBD1; DNA: TGTGCCAGCTCATCCCGGGAGGGGGCAGGGAATTCACCCCTCCACTTT; CDR3: CASSSREGAGNSPLHF
J: TRBJ2-7; size: -; V: TRBV7-9; D: -; DNA: TGTGCCAGCAGCTTAGTCGGTAACGTGTACGAGCAGTACTTC; CDR3: CASSLVGNVYEQYF
J: TRBJ2-7; size: -; V: TRBV4-1; D: TRBD2; DNA: TGCGCCAGCAGCCAACTGGGACTAGTCTCGGACGAGCAGTACTTC; CDR3: CASSQLGLVSDEQYF
J: TRBJ2-5; size: -; V: TRBV29-1; D: TRBD1; DNA: TGCAGCGTTCCTCCGGGACAGGGAAGAGAGACCCAGTACTTC; CDR3: CSVPPGQGRETQYF
J: TRBJ2-1; size: -; V: TRBV3-1/TRBV3-2; D: TRBD2; DNA: TGTGCCAGCAGCCATGAGGGACTAGCGGTCTACAATGAGCAGTTCTTC; CDR3: CASSHEGLAVYNEQFF
J: TRBJ1-4; size: -; V: TRBV28; D: TRBD1; DNA: TGTGCCAGCAGTTTAAGACAGGGAGAACTGTTTTTT; CDR3: CASSLRQGELFF
J: TRBJ1-1; size: -; V: TRBV5-5; D: -; DNA: TGTGCCAGCAGCTCGCTACCCACCACAGGGACCACTGAAGCTTTCTTT; CDR3: CASSSLPTTGTTEAFF
J: TRBJ2-1; size: few; V: TRBV6-2/TRBV6-3; D: TRBD2; DNA: TGTGCCAGCAGTTATTCAGGACTAGCGGGCATTTACAATGAGCAGTTCTTC; CDR3: CASSYSGLAGIYNEQFF
J: TRBJ1-1; size: once; V: TRBV18; D: TRBD1; DNA: TGTGCCAGCTCACCGCAGGGGGCGAACACTGAAGCTTTCTTT; CDR3: CASSPQGANTEAFF
J: TRBJ2-3; size: -; V: TRBV30; D: -; DNA: TGTGCCTGGACCCCGGCACGAGACGGACTGGGGGGTACGCAGTATTTT; CDR3: CAWTPARDGLGGTQYF
J: TRBJ1-5; size: -; V: TRBV6-2/TRBV6-3; D: -; DNA: TGTGCCAGCAGTTACTCGAGCTGGAATCAGCCCCAGCATTTT; CDR3: CASSYSSWNQPQHF
J: TRBJ2-5; size: -; V: TRBV10-3; D: -; DNA: TGTGCCATTTCCGACAGCGCCCAAGAGACCCAGTACTTC; CDR3: CAISDSAQETQYF
J: TRBJ1-1; size: -; V: TRBV6-5; D: -; DNA: TGTGCCAGCTGGGGGGTAGGAACCACTGAAGCTTTCTTT; CDR3: CASWGVGTTEAFF
J: TRBJ2-5; size: once; V: TRBV24-1; D: TRBD1; DNA: TGTGCCACCAGTGATCCGGGACAGGGGAAAGAGACCCAGTACTTC; CDR3: CATSDPGQGKETQYF
J: TRBJ2-2; size: few; V: TRBV7-9; D: -; DNA: TGTGCCAGCAGCTTATCCCCGGCCGGGGAATACACCGGGGAGCTGTTTTTT; CDR3: CASSLSPAGEYTGELFF
J: TRBJ2-1; size: -; V: TRBV29-1; D: -; DNA: TGCAGCGTTGAAGGGGCAACAATAGGTCATCCGAGCTCCTACAATGAGCAGTTCTTC; CDR3: CSVEGATIGHPSSYNEQFF
J: TRBJ2-5; size: -; V: TRBV9; D: -; DNA: TGTGCCAGCAGCGTAGTAGGGGTTGGAGAGACCCAGTACTTC; CDR3: CASSVVGVGETQYF